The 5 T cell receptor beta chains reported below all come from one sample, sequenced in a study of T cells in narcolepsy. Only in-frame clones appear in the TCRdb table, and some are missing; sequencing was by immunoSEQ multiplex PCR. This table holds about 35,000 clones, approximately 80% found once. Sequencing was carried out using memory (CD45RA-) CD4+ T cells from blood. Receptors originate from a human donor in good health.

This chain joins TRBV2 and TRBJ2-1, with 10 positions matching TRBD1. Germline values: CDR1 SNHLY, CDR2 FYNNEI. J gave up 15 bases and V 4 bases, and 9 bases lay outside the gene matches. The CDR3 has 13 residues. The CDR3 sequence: CASSGEPGTGVFF. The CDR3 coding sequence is TGTGCCAGCAGTGGGGAACCGGGGACAGGGGTGTTCTTC.

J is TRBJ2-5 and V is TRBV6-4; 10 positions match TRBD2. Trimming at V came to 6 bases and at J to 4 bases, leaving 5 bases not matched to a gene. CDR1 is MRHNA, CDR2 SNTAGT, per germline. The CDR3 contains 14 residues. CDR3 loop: CASRPLAGRETQYF. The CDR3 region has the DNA TGTGCCAGCAGACCACTAGCGGGAAGAGAGACCCAGTACTTC.

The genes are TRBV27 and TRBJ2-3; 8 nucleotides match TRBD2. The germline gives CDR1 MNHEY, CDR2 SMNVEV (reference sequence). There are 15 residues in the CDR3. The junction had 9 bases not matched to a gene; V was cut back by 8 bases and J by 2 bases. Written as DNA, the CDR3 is TGTGCCAGCCGGTCCCGGGGGGGCCTCACAGATACGCAGTATTTT. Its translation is CASRSRGGLTDTQYF.

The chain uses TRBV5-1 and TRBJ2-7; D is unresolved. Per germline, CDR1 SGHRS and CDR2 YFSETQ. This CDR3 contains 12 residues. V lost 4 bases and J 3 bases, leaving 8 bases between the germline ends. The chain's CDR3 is CASSPTNYEQYF. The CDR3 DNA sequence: TGCGCCAGCAGCCCGACAAACTACGAGCAGTACTTC.

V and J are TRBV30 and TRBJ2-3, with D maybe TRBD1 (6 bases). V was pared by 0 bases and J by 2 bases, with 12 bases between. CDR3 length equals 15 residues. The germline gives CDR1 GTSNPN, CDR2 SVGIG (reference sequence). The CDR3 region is CAWSVPGVYTDTQYF. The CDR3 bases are TGTGCCTGGAGTGTGCCAGGGGTTTACACAGATACGCAGTATTTT.